Listed here is a single T cell receptor (beta chain). Libraries were prepared by immunoSEQ multiplex PCR; TCRdb keeps only in-frame clonotypes and omits some of them. The sample carries 45,000 or so clones, around nine tenths recorded once. These data belong to a study of OX40 agonist ivuxolimab in advanced cancers. The CDR3 is made up of 15 amino acids. The V gene's germline CDR1 is SGDLS and CDR2 YYNGEE. The V end lost 0 bases, the J end lost 2 bases, and 12 bases lay between the germline ends. This receptor was obtained from an adult with an advanced solid tumor such as melanoma, head and neck, liver or kidney cancer. The genes are TRBV9 and TRBJ2-7; D unresolved. The specimen was CD4+ or CD8+ T cells sorted from blood, collected in a trial of the OX40 agonist ivuxolimab. CDR3 coding DNA: TGTGCCAGCAGCGTAGTGCCGGTTCCTGCCTACGAGCAGTACTTC. Translated: CASSVVPVPAYEQYF.